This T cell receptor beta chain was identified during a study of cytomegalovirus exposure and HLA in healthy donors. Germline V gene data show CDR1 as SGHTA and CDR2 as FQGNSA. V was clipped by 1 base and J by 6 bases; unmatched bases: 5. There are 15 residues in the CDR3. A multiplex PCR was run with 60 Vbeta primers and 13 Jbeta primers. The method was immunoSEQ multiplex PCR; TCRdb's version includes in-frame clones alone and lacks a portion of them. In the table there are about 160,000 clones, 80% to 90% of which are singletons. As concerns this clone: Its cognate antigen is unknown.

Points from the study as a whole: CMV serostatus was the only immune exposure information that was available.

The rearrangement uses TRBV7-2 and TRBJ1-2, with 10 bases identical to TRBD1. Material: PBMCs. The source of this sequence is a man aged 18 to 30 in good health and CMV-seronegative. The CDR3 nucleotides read TGTGCCAGCAGCTTAGACCCGGGACAGGGGAATGGCTACACCTTC. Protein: CASSLDPGQGNGYTF.